The entry below gives a single T cell receptor (beta chain) sequence along with its context. Its antigen is still unknown. The source of the sample is a study of CD8+CD57+ T cells in acquired aplastic anemia. At the level of the study: The average for DNA from sorted CD4+ and CD8+ cells was 3 to 3.5 ug. Read counts for CD4+ cells (from healthy donors) averaged about 11 million.

Findings and limits, study-wide: Patients and controls shared 25 to 35 CD8+ CDR3 sequences, which appeared highly expressed in patients and within their immunodominant clones.

TCR beta VDJ and CDR3 were profiled, and genomic DNA was the template. TCRdb reprocessed the reads with MiXCR, giving one entry per CDR3 protein. The sample holds some 47,000 distinct CDR3 sequences, around two thirds seen once. CDR1 is SNHLY, CDR2 FYNNEI, per germline. Trimming pared 8 bases from V and 7 bases from J, leaving 18 bases between. CDR3 length: 15 residues. Input material: sorted CD4+, CD8+, or CD8+CD57+ T cells (not recorded which) from PBMCs. The TCR was taken from a human donor in good health, serving as a control. The chain is built from TRBV2 and TRBJ1-6, with no clear D. CDR3 nucleotides: TGTGCCAGCTACGGTGGGGTACCTAAAAATTCACCCCTCCACTTT. It translates to CASYGGVPKNSPLHF. The variable domain in full, completed from reference TRBV2 and TRBJ1-6, reads EPEVTQTPSHQVTQMGQEVILRCVPISNHLYFYWYRQILGQKVEFLVSFYNNEISEKSEIFDDQFSVERPDGSNFTLKIRSTKLEDSAMYFCASYGGVPKNSPLHFGNGTRLTVT.